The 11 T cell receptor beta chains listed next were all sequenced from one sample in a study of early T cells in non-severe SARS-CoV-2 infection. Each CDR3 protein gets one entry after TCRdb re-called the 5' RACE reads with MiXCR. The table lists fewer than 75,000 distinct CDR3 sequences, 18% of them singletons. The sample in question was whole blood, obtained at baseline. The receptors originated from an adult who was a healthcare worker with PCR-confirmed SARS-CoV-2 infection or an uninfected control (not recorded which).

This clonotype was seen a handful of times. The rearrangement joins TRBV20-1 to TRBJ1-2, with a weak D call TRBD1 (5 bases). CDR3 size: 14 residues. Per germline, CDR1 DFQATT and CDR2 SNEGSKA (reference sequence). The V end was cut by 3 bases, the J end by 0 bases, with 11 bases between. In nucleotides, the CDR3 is TGCAGTGCTAGCGGACAAACTTCTAACTATGGCTACACCTTC. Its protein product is CSASGQTSNYGYTF.

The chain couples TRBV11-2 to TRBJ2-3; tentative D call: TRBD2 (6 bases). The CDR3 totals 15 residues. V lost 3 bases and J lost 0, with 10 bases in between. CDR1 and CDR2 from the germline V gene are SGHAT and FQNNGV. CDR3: CASSLLATSTDTQYF. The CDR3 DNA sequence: TGTGCCAGCAGCTTGCTAGCGACCAGCACAGATACGCAGTATTTT.

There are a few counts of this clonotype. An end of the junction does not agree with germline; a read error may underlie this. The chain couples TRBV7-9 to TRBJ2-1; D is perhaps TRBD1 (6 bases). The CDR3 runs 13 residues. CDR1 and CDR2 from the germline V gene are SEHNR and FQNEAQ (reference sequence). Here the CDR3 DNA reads TGTGCCAGCAGCTTAGGGACAGCTAATGAGCGGTTCTTC. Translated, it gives CASSLGTANERFF.

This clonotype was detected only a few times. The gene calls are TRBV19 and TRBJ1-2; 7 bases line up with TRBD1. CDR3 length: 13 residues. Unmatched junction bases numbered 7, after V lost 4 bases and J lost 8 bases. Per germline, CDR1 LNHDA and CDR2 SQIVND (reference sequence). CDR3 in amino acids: CASSTWDSRGYTF. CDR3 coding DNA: TGTGCCAGTAGTACATGGGACAGCCGGGGCTACACCTTC.

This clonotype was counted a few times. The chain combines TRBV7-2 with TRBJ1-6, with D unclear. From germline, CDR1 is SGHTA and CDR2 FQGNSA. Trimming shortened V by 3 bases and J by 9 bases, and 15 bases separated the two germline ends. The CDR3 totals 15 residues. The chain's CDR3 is CASSFASSLLSPLHF. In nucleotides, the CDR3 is TGTGCCAGCAGCTTCGCCTCCTCTTTGCTTTCACCCCTCCACTTT.

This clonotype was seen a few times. The CDR3 DNA follows: TGTGCCAGCAGTTTATTAGGGAGTACTGAAGCTTTCTTT. Translated, it gives CASSLLGSTEAFF. The chain recombines TRBV12-3 or TRBV12-4 with TRBJ1-1; D ambiguous. V shed 2 bases and J shed 5 bases, with 9 bases lying between them. CDR3 size: 13 residues.

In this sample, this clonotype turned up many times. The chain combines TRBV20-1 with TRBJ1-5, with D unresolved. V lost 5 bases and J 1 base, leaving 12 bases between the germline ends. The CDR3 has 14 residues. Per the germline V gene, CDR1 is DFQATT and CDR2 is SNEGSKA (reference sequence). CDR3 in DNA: TGCAGTGCTCCCAACCCGCGGAGCAATCAGCCCCAGCATTTT. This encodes CSAPNPRSNQPQHF.

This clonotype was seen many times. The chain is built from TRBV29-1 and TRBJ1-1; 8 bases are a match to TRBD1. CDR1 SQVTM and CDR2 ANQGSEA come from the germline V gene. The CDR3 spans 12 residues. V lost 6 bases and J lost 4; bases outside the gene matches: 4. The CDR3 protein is CSVVTGATEAFF. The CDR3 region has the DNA TGCAGCGTCGTGACAGGGGCCACTGAAGCTTTCTTT.

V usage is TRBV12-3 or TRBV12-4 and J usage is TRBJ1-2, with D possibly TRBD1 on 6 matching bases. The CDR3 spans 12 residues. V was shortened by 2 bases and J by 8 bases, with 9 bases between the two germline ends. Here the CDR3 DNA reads TGTGCCAGCAGTTTATTCCAGGGGGGCTACACCTTC. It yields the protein CASSLFQGGYTF.

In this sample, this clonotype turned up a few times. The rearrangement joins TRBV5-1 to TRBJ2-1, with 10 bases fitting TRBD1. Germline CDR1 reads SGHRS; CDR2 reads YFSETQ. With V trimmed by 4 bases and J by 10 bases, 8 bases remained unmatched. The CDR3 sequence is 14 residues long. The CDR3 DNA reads TGCGCCAGCAGCGCCCAGACAGGGGGCAGAGAGCAGTTCTTC. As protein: CASSAQTGGREQFF.

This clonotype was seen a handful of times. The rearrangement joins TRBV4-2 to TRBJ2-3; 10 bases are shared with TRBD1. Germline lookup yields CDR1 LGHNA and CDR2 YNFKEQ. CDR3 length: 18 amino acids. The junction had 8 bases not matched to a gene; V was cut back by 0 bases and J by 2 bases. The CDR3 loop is CASSQEWVGTGATDTQYF. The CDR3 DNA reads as TGTGCCAGCAGCCAAGAATGGGTCGGGACAGGGGCCACAGATACGCAGTATTTT.